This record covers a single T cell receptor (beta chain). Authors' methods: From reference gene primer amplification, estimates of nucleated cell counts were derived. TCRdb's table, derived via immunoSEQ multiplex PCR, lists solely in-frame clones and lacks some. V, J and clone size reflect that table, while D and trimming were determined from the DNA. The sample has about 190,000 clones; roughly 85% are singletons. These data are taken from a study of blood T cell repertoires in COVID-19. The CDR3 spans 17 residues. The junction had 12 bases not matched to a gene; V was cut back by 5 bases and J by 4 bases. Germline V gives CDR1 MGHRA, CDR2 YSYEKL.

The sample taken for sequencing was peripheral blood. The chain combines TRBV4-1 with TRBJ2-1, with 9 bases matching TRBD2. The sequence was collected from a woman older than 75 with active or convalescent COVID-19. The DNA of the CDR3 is TGCGCCAGCAGCTCCCCTAGGCGTAGCGGGAGTTACAATGAGCAGTTCTTC. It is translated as CASSSPRRSGSYNEQFF.